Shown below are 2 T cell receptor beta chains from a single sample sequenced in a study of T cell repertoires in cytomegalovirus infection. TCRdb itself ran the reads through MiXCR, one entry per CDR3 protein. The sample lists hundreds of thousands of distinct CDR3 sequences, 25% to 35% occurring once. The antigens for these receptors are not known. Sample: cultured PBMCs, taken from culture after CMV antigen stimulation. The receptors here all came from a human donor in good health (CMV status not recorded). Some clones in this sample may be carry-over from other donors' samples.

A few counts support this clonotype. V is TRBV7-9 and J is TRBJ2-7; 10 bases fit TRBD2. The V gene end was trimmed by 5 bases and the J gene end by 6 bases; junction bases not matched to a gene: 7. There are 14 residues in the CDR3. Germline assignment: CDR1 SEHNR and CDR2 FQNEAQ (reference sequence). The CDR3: CASSASSGSSEQYF. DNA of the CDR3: TGTGCCAGCAGCGCGTCTAGCGGGAGTTCCGAGCAGTACTTC.

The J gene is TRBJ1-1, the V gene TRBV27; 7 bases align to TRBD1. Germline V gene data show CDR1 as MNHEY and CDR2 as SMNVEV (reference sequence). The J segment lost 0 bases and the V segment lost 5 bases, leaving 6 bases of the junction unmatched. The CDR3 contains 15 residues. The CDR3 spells CASSLTGRVNTEAFF. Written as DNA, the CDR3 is TGTGCCAGCAGTCTGACAGGGCGGGTGAACACTGAAGCTTTCTTT.